The entry that follows covers one T cell receptor beta chain sequence. What antigen it recognizes has not been identified. No much larger clonotype is one base removed from it; base qualities were not supplied. This sample stems from a study of cytomegalovirus exposure and HLA in healthy donors (dated by TCRdb to about 2017). A note on the overall study: An earlier analysis of roughly 630 of the donors reported 276 Gb of sequence data and about 100 million unique TCR beta sequences from some 180 million T cells. Roughly 300 gigabases of sequencing data and 70 million to 95 million unique TCR sequences made up an early release that covered 500 to 650 HLA-typed donors. The study aimed to test whether cataloging public T cell receptors could reveal signatures of past pathogen exposure. To predict cytomegalovirus infection status, the study brought together high-throughput TCR immunosequencing, statistical association of individual TCRs with disease status, and machine learning. Of the roughly 400 genotyped donors, 81% were placed in the genetic ancestry cluster associated with self-reported Caucasian donors. Donor age, sex, ethnicity and CMV serostatus were compiled alongside the repertoire data. All discovery cohort repertoires had been generated using a single sequencing platform. A later analysis re-examined previously published TCR beta repertoires from 600 to 700 donors and added high-resolution HLA genotyping to investigate patterns of TCR occurrence. Typing coverage differed by locus: A, B, C, DRB1 and DQB1 were typed in roughly 620-630 donors, DQA1 in about 510, DPA1 in 600 to 610, and DPB1 in around 440. The study profiled the T cell repertoires of 500 to 800 subjects by immunosequencing and related them to cytomegalovirus serostatus. Class I and class II HLA loci were covered by the typing at four-digit resolution. Among around 400 genotyped donors of the cohort, an average of approximately 200,000 unique TCR beta nucleotide sequences was sequenced per donor, of which approximately 18% were non-productive. A later genetic analysis took genome-wide SNP genotypes for about 65% of the 666 donors and used that subset as a discovery cohort. To decide whether each TCR beta V gene segment behaved as functional or pseudogenic, an earlier analysis of some 570 of the donors relied on high-throughput TCR beta sequencing. Rather than drawing on any new phenotypic data, the later analysis identified candidate immune exposures from TCR beta sequences and the way those sequences occurred across donors. A separate validation cohort of over a hundred different subjects was used in addition to the approximately 640-subject first cohort. About five DR-DQ haplotypes were treated as single units for association and clustering because of strong linkage in the cohort.

The investigation overall reported the following: In a later genetic analysis, fewer N-insertions in productive TCRs were reported among donors in an Asian-associated ancestry cluster than the roughly 640-donor mean. Assigning TCR associations to individual alleles was difficult when HLA alleles, especially DR and DQ, strongly co-occurred. The sequencing pipeline was judged likely to have produced a cluster of highly shared sequence variants as a technical artifact. In a later analysis, TCR association rates were found to vary across HLA loci, with the most associated TCRs seen for DRB1 alleles and the fewest for HLA-C alleles. CMV serostatus was the only immune exposure information available for the cohort. Broadly in line with IMGT annotations, most TCR beta V segments showed up in productive rearrangements about 87% or about 30% of the time in an earlier analysis of under 700 of the donors. Several of the top co-occurrence clusters appeared to be linked to parvovirus B19, influenza, CMV and Epstein-Barr virus, according to a later analysis. Most TCR sequences were observed very rarely across donors, whereas some public TCRs were present in many individuals. An association between a missense DCLRE1C variant and V-gene and J-gene trimming of TCR beta chains was found in a later genetic analysis and replicated in an independent cohort. Because counts were too low, roughly 16 rarely observed V segments, including chromosome 9 orphons, were left out of the earlier analysis of about 620 of the donors. A further reported finding was that TCR beta sequences accurately predicted the HLA-A and HLA-B alleles for most subjects in the first cohort. The authors suggested that the approach could potentially be generalized to other disease states and immunological phenotypes. In vitro tests confirmed that a few of the cytomegalovirus-associated TCR beta chains recognize cytomegalovirus antigens. According to a later analysis, most CMV-associated TCR beta chains appeared to be HLA-restricted, and the HLA associations seemed to be driven largely by CMV exposure. Specific HLA alleles were associated with some 15,000 TCR beta sequences at a false discovery rate of 0.05 in a later analysis. Because the 87-base-pair reads could not distinguish some IMGT-functional V segments, including TRBV6-2 and TRBV6-3, those segments were excluded. The study gave a list of 150 to 200 TCR beta chains associated with cytomegalovirus. The classifier was reported to diagnose cytomegalovirus status with high specificity and sensitivity in both the original and validation cohorts. Linkage disequilibrium might explain the correlated functional status among segregating V segments, but an unknown experimental factor could not be excluded. Compared with equally common non-associated chains, HLA-associated TCR beta chains in a later analysis were more clonally expanded and had lower generation probabilities. Because HLA typing was missing for some donors at each locus, association tests included only the typed subset. In this cohort, only TCR beta chains were sequenced, and detectable features were limited by the absence of alpha or paired-chain data. Sequencing depth was assumed to be roughly uniform across donors in the presence/absence analyses, though that assumption may not hold.

The protocol used for the library was the immunoSEQ multiplex PCR assay. For the multiplex PCR, a mixture combining 60 forward primers for TCR Vbeta segments and 13 reverse primers for TCR Jbeta segments was used. A multiplex PCR assay on genomic DNA amplified the CDR3 region of rearranged TCR beta genes. Amplified TCR beta libraries were sequenced as 87-base-pair reads on the Illumina HiSeq System. Turning to the authors' computational methods: A later analysis tallied about 77 million unique TCR beta chains across the approximately 670 repertoires, and around 12 million of those chains were shared by two or more donors. To remove PCR and sequencing errors, raw reads were error-corrected and collapsed into unique sequences using a nearest-neighbor algorithm that merged closely related sequences. V, D and J gene segments were assigned by aligning CDR3 sequences to IMGT reference sequences. For a sequence to be retained, a match of at least six nucleotides to both a V gene segment and a J gene segment was required. Rearrangements were called productive when the CDR3 lacked stop codons and stayed in frame with V and J; all others were non-productive. CDR3 was defined by IMGT convention, running from the second conserved V-encoded cysteine to the conserved J-encoded phenylalanine. In an earlier analysis of around 640 of the donors, sequences lacking an unambiguous match to a single V gene segment were excluded. In an earlier analysis of around 590 of the donors, a V segment was called functional when productive rearrangements were above 56.7%, and segregating when the standard deviation between donors exceeded 5%. To diagnose cytomegalovirus status from the catalog of TCR beta chain sequences, a statistical classification framework was built. A later analysis assigned V and J genes by comparing TCR nucleotide sequences with IMGT/GENE-DB human TR gene sequences. Using the TCRdist pipeline, a later analysis assigned CDR3 sequences along with most-parsimonious VDJ recombination scenarios. In a later analysis, each TCR beta chain was defined by its CDR3 amino acid sequence together with its V-gene family, and reads without a unique V-gene family were excluded. To address suspected cross-contamination and a sequencing artifact, a later analysis removed a few hundred highly shared, low-generation-probability nucleotide sequences. In a later analysis, a clonal expansion index was calculated for each public chain from normalized within-repertoire ranks of inferred template counts. In a later analysis, generation probabilities were computed with a VDJ recombination model fitted to out-of-frame rearrangements, and the resulting probabilities were checked against IGoR. A later analysis scored TCR-TCR, TCR-HLA and TCR-CMV co-occurrence with hypergeometric tests, applying a repertoire-size bias correction to TCR pairs. To estimate false discovery rates, a later analysis permuted the HLA or CMV assignments 20 times. In a later analysis, co-occurring TCRs were grouped using DBSCAN, with TCRdist sequence similarity added in when clustering inside HLA-allele-positive subsets. Repertoires with fewer than 30,000 or more than 120,000 public chains were left out of co-occurrence clustering, as were about 5 repertoires with anomalous nucleotide sharing. The clones in this table, taken by TCRdb from immuneACCESS, are in-frame only. Not every clone is retained; where verified, under half of the shortfall comes from an unresolved V gene, and the cause of the rest is unknown. The V and J calls and clone size were taken over from that table, and D and trimming were inferred from the DNA. The sample includes almost 200,000 clones, with about 80% observed a single time. 1.5% to 2% of the sample belongs to the ten largest clones.

V is cut back by 6 bases and J by 5 bases, with 5 bases in the junction unmatched. CDR3 length: 15 amino acids, cysteine to phenylalanine. Only the CDR3 region is kept as DNA, spanning 45 bases read in frame from base 1. The germline V gene (reference sequence) gives CDR1 as LNHDA and CDR2 as SQIVND. The cohort consisted of hundreds of healthy bone marrow donors. Cohort members were all nominally healthy when sampled, although unrecorded immune exposures were likely present. The donor tested CMV seronegative and was one of the 352 seronegative cohort members. Every donor gave a peripheral blood sample, and the peripheral blood mononuclear cells from that sample were used for TCR beta sequencing. Genomic DNA extraction from the blood cell samples was performed with the Qiagen DNeasy Blood Extraction Kit.

This TCR was sampled from a man aged 25 to 40 in good health and CMV-seronegative. The specimen was PBMCs. The chain employs TRBV19 and TRBJ2-2, and TRBD1 matches 11 of the central bases. This receptor carries the CDR3 CASRDRGRGTGELFF. In nucleotide form, the sequence is TGTGCCAGTAGGGACAGGGGGCGCGGAACCGGGGAGCTGTTTTTT.